The clone carrying this T cell receptor (beta chain) was seen many times. Antigen unknown. The sample belongs to a study of human T cells and chemical hapten exposure. Overall study findings and caveats: TCRs exceeding a frequency of 1 in 1000 stayed unchanged under DPC sensitization.

The CDR3 covers 15 residues. Trimming at V came to 6 bases and at J to 0 bases, leaving 6 bases not matched to a gene. The library tagged individual cDNA molecules with unique molecular identifiers. In the source study's methods: TCR counts had a median of approximately 87,000 per sample and spanned roughly 20,000 to 750,000. Each CDR3 protein is one row after TCRdb ran MiXCR on the reads. These V and J calls originate from TCRdb's pipeline instead of the authors' own analysis. The data show about 120,000 distinct CDR3 sequences, around 8.5% seen once. Extraction of total RNA was performed on unfractionated whole blood.

Sequencing was performed on whole blood. The chain couples TRBV12-3 or TRBV12-4 to TRBJ1-2; 8 bases match TRBD1. The TCR was taken from a human donor in good health. Some clones in this sample may be carry-over from other donors' samples. Written as DNA, the CDR3 is TGTGCCAGCAGCCTTGACAGGGGAGCTAACTATGGCTACACCTTC. It encodes CASSLDRGANYGYTF.